This T cell receptor beta chain originates from a study of breast tumors, draining lymph nodes, adjacent tissues. V lost 2 bases and J lost 2, with 13 bases in between. This CDR3 is 15 amino acids long. Germline assignment: CDR1 SEHNR and CDR2 FQNEAQ (reference sequence). Breast cancer patients provided tissue from their axillary draining lymph nodes. TCRdb used MiXCR to reprocess the multiplex PCR reads, holding one entry per CDR3 protein. The table includes approximately 210,000 distinct CDR3 sequences, approximately 31% detected once. This clonotype was seen ten or more times. The TCR was taken from a female donor with breast cancer. Some clones in this sample may be carry-over from other donors' samples. This chain links TRBV7-9 with TRBJ2-7; TRBD2 might be the D (6 bases). Sequencing input: axillary lymph node tissue. DNA of the CDR3: TGTGCCAGCAGCTTATACGGAGCGGGTACCTACGAGCAGTACTTC. Translation: CASSLYGAGTYEQYF.